A selection of T cell receptor beta chains follows, all from one sample in a study of blood T cell repertoires in COVID-19. Measured with immunoSEQ multiplex PCR; TCRdb has only the in-frame clones, and not every one. The sample shows approximately 180,000 clones, 87% of them seen only once. Sequenced sample: peripheral blood. These receptor sequences come from a woman aged 45-65 years with acute or convalescent COVID-19. Each CDR3 is given with its conserved first and last residue. The D gene is left open where the match is weak. Expanded clones get a size class; other rows say once, few or many, or leave the size out.

size,V,D,J,CDR3,DNA
.,TRBV9,.,TRBJ2-2,CASSVRQIGTGELFF,TGTGCCAGCAGCGTTAGACAGATTGGAACCGGGGAGCTGTTTTTT
.,TRBV9,TRBD2,TRBJ2-1,CASSSRGAGGGSYNEQFF,TGTGCCAGCAGCAGCCGGGGAGCGGGAGGGGGGTCCTACAATGAGCAGTTCTTC
.,TRBV23-1,TRBD1,TRBJ2-7,CASSPGQVWEQYF,TGCGCCAGCAGTCCCGGACAGGTCTGGGAGCAGTACTTC
once,TRBV5-1,.,TRBJ1-1,CASSVSRSEAFF,TGCGCCAGCAGCGTTAGCCGATCTGAAGCTTTCTTT
.,TRBV28,.,TRBJ1-4,CASIAYTATNEKLFF,TGTGCCAGCATCGCATATACTGCAACTAATGAAAAACTGTTTTTT
.,TRBV30,.,TRBJ2-6,CAWSVAGANVLTF,TGTGCCTGGAGTGTAGCGGGGGCCAACGTCCTGACTTTC
.,TRBV4-2,.,TRBJ2-2,CASSQDLVWNTGELFF,TGTGCCAGCAGCCAAGATTTAGTCTGGAACACCGGGGAGCTGTTTTTT
once,TRBV20-1,.,TRBJ1-1,CRGHSNTEAFF,TGCAGAGGACACTCGAACACTGAAGCTTTCTTT
.,TRBV4-2,TRBD2,TRBJ2-7,CASSAQTSGGRTYEQYF,TGTGCCAGCAGCGCTCAGACGAGCGGGGGGAGGACCTACGAGCAGTACTTC
.,TRBV13,TRBD2,TRBJ2-7,CASSGPSSGGVSYEQYF,TGTGCCAGCAGCGGCCCATCAAGCGGGGGGGTCTCCTACGAGCAGTACTTC
.,TRBV7-3,TRBD1,TRBJ1-2,CASSLTTGGYGYTF,TGTGCCAGCAGCCTAACGACAGGGGGCTATGGCTACACCTTC
.,TRBV7-3,.,TRBJ2-2,CASNPGHNTGELFF,TGTGCCAGTAATCCGGGACATAACACCGGGGAGCTGTTTTTT
.,TRBV18,TRBD2,TRBJ2-1,CASSPLTSGDSYNEQFF,TGTGCCAGCTCACCGCTGACTAGCGGGGATTCCTACAATGAGCAGTTCTTC
.,TRBV7-9,TRBD1,TRBJ1-2,CASSLLRPGGGSGYGYTF,TGTGCCAGCAGCTTATTAAGGCCAGGGGGCGGCAGTGGCTATGGCTACACCTTC
.,TRBV14,.,TRBJ1-6,CASSQGKGKLHF,TGTGCCAGCAGCCAAGGGAAGGGGAAACTCCACTTT
.,TRBV6-5,.,TRBJ2-4,CATTLTRDSKNIQYF,TGTGCCACCACACTCACGCGGGACAGCAAAAACATTCAGTACTTC
.,TRBV7-7,TRBD2,TRBJ2-1,CASSFARGGIDEQFF,TGTGCCAGCAGCTTTGCTCGGGGGGGTATCGATGAGCAGTTCTTC
.,TRBV4-3,TRBD1,TRBJ1-2,CASSHAGTGTYYGYTF,TGCGCCAGCAGCCACGCCGGGACAGGAACATACTATGGCTACACCTTC
.,TRBV10-3,.,TRBJ1-4,CAISDRTGTNEKLFF,TGTGCCATCAGTGACCGTACAGGGACTAATGAAAAACTGTTTTTT
.,TRBV19,TRBD1,TRBJ2-7,CASSIDSQGARNEQYF,TGTGCCAGTAGTATAGATTCACAGGGGGCGCGAAACGAGCAGTACTTC
.,TRBV12-3/TRBV12-4,.,TRBJ2-1,CASSLYNEQFF,TGTGCCAGCAGCCTATACAATGAGCAGTTCTTC
once,TRBV21-1,.,TRBJ2-6,CASPGPGGSGANVLTF,TGTGCCAGCCCGGGTCCAGGGGGCTCTGGGGCCAACGTCCTGACTTTC
.,TRBV12-3/TRBV12-4,.,TRBJ1-3,CASSTSSGNTIYF,TGTGCCAGCAGTACCAGCTCTGGAAACACCATATATTTT
.,TRBV5-1,.,TRBJ1-1,CASSSDTGGNTEAFF,TGCGCCAGCAGCAGTGACACGGGGGGGAACACTGAAGCTTTCTTT
.,TRBV6-1,.,TRBJ1-1,CASKKRDFGAEAFF,TGTGCCAGCAAGAAAAGGGACTTCGGGGCTGAAGCTTTCTTT
.,TRBV19,.,TRBJ1-5,CASSMGTLGRQPQHF,TGTGCCAGTAGTATGGGGACACTGGGAAGGCAGCCCCAGCATTTT
few,TRBV10-3,TRBD2,TRBJ2-2,CAISEWGTSGGTGELFF,TGTGCCATCAGTGAGTGGGGAACTAGCGGGGGCACCGGGGAGCTGTTTTTT
.,TRBV16,.,TRBJ1-5,CASSQRKGNQPQHF,TGTGCCAGCAGCCAACGGAAGGGGAATCAGCCCCAGCATTTT
few,TRBV7-2,.,TRBJ1-5,CASSLGPVTVRHF,TGTGCCAGCAGCTTGGGGCCGGTGACCGTCCGGCATTTT
.,TRBV6-6,TRBD1,TRBJ2-7,CASSLTGAFVGLYEQYF,TGTGCCAGCAGTCTCACAGGGGCTTTTGTGGGGCTCTACGAGCAGTACTTC
.,TRBV11-2,.,TRBJ1-6,CASSLGARDPYNSPLHF,TGTGCCAGCAGCTTAGGTGCCAGGGATCCCTATAATTCACCCCTCCACTTT
.,TRBV6-5,.,TRBJ2-7,CASTGGTVVDEQYF,TGTGCCAGCACGGGGGGGACAGTGGTGGACGAGCAGTACTTC
.,TRBV5-1,TRBD2,TRBJ2-3,CASSYGLAGATDTQYF,TGCGCCAGCAGCTACGGACTAGCGGGAGCCACAGATACGCAGTATTTT